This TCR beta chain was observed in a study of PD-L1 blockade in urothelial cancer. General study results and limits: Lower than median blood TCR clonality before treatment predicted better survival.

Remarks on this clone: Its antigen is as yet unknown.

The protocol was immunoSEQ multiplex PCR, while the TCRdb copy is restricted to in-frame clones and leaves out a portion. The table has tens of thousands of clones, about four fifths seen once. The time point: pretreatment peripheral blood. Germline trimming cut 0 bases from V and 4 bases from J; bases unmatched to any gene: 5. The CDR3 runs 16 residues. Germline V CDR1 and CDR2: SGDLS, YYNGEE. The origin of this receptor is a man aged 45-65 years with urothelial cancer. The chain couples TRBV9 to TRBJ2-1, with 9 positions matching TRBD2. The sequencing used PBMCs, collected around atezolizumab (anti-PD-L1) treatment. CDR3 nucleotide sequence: TGTGCCAGCAGCGTAGTCCAGCGGGGGGCTTACAATGAGCAGTTCTTC. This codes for CASSVVQRGAYNEQFF.